This T cell receptor beta chain came from a study of spatial heterogeneity in lung cancer. TCRdb re-analysed the 5' RACE reads in MiXCR, keeping a single row per CDR3 protein. The sample holds about 52,000 distinct CDR3 sequences; 6.5% to 7.5% are singletons and the top ten take 35%. The V segment lost 2 bases and the J segment 5 bases; nucleotides outside the gene matches: 11. CDR1 is MNHEY, CDR2 SMNVEV, per germline (reference sequence). There are 17 residues in the CDR3. This clonotype showed up many times. Time point defined: blood at routine non-recurrence follow-up after resection. Tumor, nontumor lung or frozen PBMC supplied whole RNA, sequenced without sorting.

This material consisted of PBMCs, taken at follow-up. The sequence derives from a female donor with early-stage non-small cell lung cancer. The chain is built from TRBV27 and TRBJ1-2; 10 nucleotides match TRBD1. The CDR3 loop reads CASSLRDRGRLSYGYTF. The CDR3 nucleotides read TGTGCCAGCAGTTTAAGGGACAGGGGCCGACTCTCTTATGGCTACACCTTC.